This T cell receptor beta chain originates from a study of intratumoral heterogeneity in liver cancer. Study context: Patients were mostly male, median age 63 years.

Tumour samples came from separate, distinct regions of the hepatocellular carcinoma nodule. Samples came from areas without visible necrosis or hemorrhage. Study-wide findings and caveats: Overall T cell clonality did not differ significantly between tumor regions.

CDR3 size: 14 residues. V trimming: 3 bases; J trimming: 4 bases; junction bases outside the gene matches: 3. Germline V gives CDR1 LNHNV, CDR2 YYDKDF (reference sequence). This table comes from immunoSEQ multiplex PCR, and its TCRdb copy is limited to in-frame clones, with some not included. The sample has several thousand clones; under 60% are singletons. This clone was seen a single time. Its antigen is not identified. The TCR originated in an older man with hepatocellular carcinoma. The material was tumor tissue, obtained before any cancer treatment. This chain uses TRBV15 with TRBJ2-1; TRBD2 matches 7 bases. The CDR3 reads CATSSGLGYNEQFF. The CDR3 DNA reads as TGTGCCACCAGCAGTGGACTAGGGTACAATGAGCAGTTCTTC.